Sequencing of this T cell receptor beta chain was carried out in a study of T cell changes during pregnancy in multiple sclerosis. The trim removed 6 bases at V and 1 base at J, leaving 5 bases unmatched. Germline CDR1 is SGHTA and CDR2 is FQGTGA. The CDR3 totals 15 residues. Generated by immunoSEQ multiplex PCR, the TCRdb table keeps only in-frame clones and is missing some. The sample contains about 70,000 clones, around 94% of which appear only once. The clonotype was recovered from a female donor with multiple sclerosis, enrolled in a pregnancy study. The sequenced sample was peripheral blood, obtained in the third trimester of pregnancy. This sequence joins TRBV7-3 and TRBJ2-5; 10 nucleotides line up with TRBD2. The CDR3 DNA reads TGTGCCAGCAGTAATATAGCGGGGGGCCAAGAGACCCAGTACTTC. Translating it yields CASSNIAGGQETQYF.